The 17 T cell receptor beta chains reported below all come from one sample, sequenced in a study of shared clonotypes between healthy human individuals. Produced via immunoSEQ multiplex PCR; TCRdb's table is partial and in-frame only. The sample records about 1.5 million clones, roughly 98% being singletons. Sequencing used naive CD4+ T cells sorted from blood. Subset indicated: CD45RA+ positively selected. These receptors originate from a young man in good health.

This chain connects TRBV5-6 to TRBJ2-2, with 9 bases fitting TRBD1. The CDR3 contains 15 residues. In germline, CDR1 is SGHDT, CDR2 YYEEEE. Trimming cost V 3 bases and J 6 bases; bases outside gene matches: 6. The CDR3 loop reads CASSSPGQGAGELFF. The CDR3 DNA reads as TGTGCCAGCAGCTCTCCGGGACAGGGTGCCGGGGAGCTGTTTTTT. The full variable domain, rest sourced from reference TRBV5-6 and TRBJ2-2, is DAGVTQSPTHLIKTRGQQVTLRCSPKSGHDTVSWYQQALGQGPQFIFQYYEEEERQRGNFPDRFSGHQFPNYSSELNVNALLLGDSALYLCASSSPGQGAGELFFGEGSRLTVL.

The chain couples TRBV2 to TRBJ2-5; D is unclear. Germline CDR1 reads SNHLY; CDR2 reads FYNNEI. The CDR3 loop spans 12 amino acids. V gave up 6 bases and J gave up 4 bases, with 9 bases separating them. Here the CDR3 DNA reads TGTGCCAGCAGGTACACGGGAGAGACCCAGTACTTC. Translating gives CASRYTGETQYF. The full variable domain, rest sourced from reference TRBV2 and TRBJ2-5, is EPEVTQTPSHQVTQMGQEVILRCVPISNHLYFYWYRQILGQKVEFLVSFYNNEISEKSEIFDDQFSVERPDGSNFTLKIRSTKLEDSAMYFCASRYTGETQYFGPGTRLLVL.

The J gene is TRBJ2-1, the V gene TRBV6-1, with unresolved D. The CDR3 sequence is 11 residues long. The germline V gene has CDR1 MNHNS and CDR2 SASEGT. V was shortened by 2 bases and J by 7 bases, with 3 bases between the two germline ends. The CDR3 region is CASSEFNEQFF. The DNA of the CDR3 is TGTGCCAGCAGTGAATTTAATGAGCAGTTCTTC.

A word on this clone: The sample has other DNA sequences that encode this CDR3 too. The chain combines TRBV28 with TRBJ1-1; no clear D gene. V shed 2 bases and J shed 1 base, with 5 bases lying between them. The germline gives CDR1 MDHEN, CDR2 SYDVKM. This CDR3 comprises 13 residues. CDR3 protein: CASSLLGNTEAFF. In DNA, the CDR3 is TGTGCCAGCAGTTTACTGGGGAACACTGAAGCTTTCTTT.

CDR3 nucleotides: TGCGCCAGCAGCTTGCCTACAGGGATTGAGCAGTTCTTC. This sequence encodes CASSLPTGIEQFF. This sequence joins TRBV5-1 and TRBJ2-1; possible D gene TRBD1, 6 bases. The CDR3 covers 13 residues. V lost 1 base and J 9 bases, leaving 11 bases between the germline ends. Germline lookup yields CDR1 SGHRS and CDR2 YFSETQ.

The count of this clone is one. The J gene is TRBJ2-2, the V gene TRBV7-7; a weak D match, TRBD1 (5 bases). Trimming took off 3 bases at V and 2 bases at J, with 7 bases between the two ends. The CDR3 is made up of 14 amino acids. Looked up from germline, CDR1 is SSHAT and CDR2 is FNYEAQ (reference sequence). Written as DNA, the CDR3 is TGTGCCAGCAGCTTCGACAGTAACACCGGGGAGCTGTTTTTT. Translated, it gives CASSFDSNTGELFF.

The V gene is TRBV7-7, the J gene TRBJ2-1; a weak D match, TRBD1 (6 bases). The CDR3 covers 14 residues. The germline V gene encodes CDR1 SSHAT and CDR2 FNYEAQ (reference sequence). Trimming took 5 bases from V and 10 from J, leaving 18 bases between them. The CDR3 sequence: CASSRGTGKGEQFF. The CDR3 DNA sequence: TGTGCCAGCAGCCGCGGTACAGGGAAGGGAGAGCAGTTCTTC.

This rearrangement joins TRBV11-2 to TRBJ2-1, with 8 bases identical to TRBD2. Per the germline V gene, CDR1 is SGHAT and CDR2 is FQNNGV. CDR3 length: 17 amino acids. V shed 0 bases and J 8 bases; nucleotides not matched to a gene: 12. CDR3 DNA: TGTGCCAGCAGCTTAGACACCCGGGGTAGCGGGGTATATGAGCAGTTCTTC. Its protein is CASSLDTRGSGVYEQFF. Combining the CDR3 with reference TRBV11-2 and TRBJ2-1 gives the whole variable domain EAGVAQSPRYKIIEKRQSVAFWCNPISGHATLYWYQQILGQGPKLLIQFQNNGVVDDSQLPKDRFSAERLKGVDSTLKIQPAKLEDSAVYLCASSLDTRGSGVYEQFFGPGTRLTVL.

The chain couples TRBV30 to TRBJ1-4, with unresolved D. Germline V gives CDR1 GTSNPN, CDR2 SVGIG (reference sequence). The V gene lost 8 bases and the J gene lost 0 bases, with 7 bases spanning the gap. The CDR3 contains 12 residues. The CDR3 DNA reads TGTGCCGCGAGGGCAACTAATGAAAAACTGTTTTTT. As protein: CAARATNEKLFF.

A word on this clone: Germline and junction disagree at one end, which may indicate a read error. The J gene is TRBJ1-2, the V gene TRBV5-4; D remains ambiguous. Germline V gives CDR1 SGHNT, CDR2 YYREEE (reference sequence). The CDR3 has 16 amino acids. The CDR3 spells CANSLGAAGSNYGYTF. The CDR3, as DNA: TGTGCCAACAGCTTGGGTGCGGCTGGATCTAACTATGGCTACACCTTC.

This clone showed up just once. V usage is TRBV7-2 and J usage is TRBJ2-5, with 7 nucleotides matching TRBD2. After removal of 2 bases from V and 5 bases from J, the junction contained 5 bases not matched to a gene. Germline assignment: CDR1 SGHTA and CDR2 FQGNSA. CDR3 length: 14 amino acids. Here the CDR3 DNA reads TGTGCCAGCAGCTTACTAGCGGCGGGGGAGACCCAGTACTTC. Translated: CASSLLAAGETQYF.

The chain employs TRBV27 and TRBJ2-2; possibly TRBD1 or TRBD2 for D (5 bases each). Germline assignment: CDR1 MNHEY and CDR2 SMNVEV (reference sequence). The CDR3 totals 15 residues. V was trimmed by 5 bases and J by 0 bases, leaving 10 bases between them. As DNA, the CDR3 is TGTGCCAGCAGTCTAGGGACGACGAACACCGGGGAGCTGTTTTTT. Translated, it gives CASSLGTTNTGELFF.

This chain uses TRBV6-5 with TRBJ1-2, with D uncertain. This CDR3 region has 13 residues. Per germline, CDR1 MNHEY and CDR2 SVGAGI. Trimming removed 6 bases from V and 8 bases from J, with 16 bases in between. This chain's CDR3 is CASSPPGPGGYTF. In nucleotides, the CDR3 is TGTGCCAGCAGCCCCCCCGGGCCGGGGGGCTACACCTTC.

V and J are TRBV7-2 and TRBJ2-3; D unclear. The CDR3 is 13 residues long. Germline CDR1 SGHTA, CDR2 FQGNSA. Trimming took off 5 bases at V and 8 bases at J, with 14 bases between the two ends. In DNA, the CDR3 is TGTGCCAGCAGCCACGAAGGGTACGGTACGCAGTATTTT. It specifies CASSHEGYGTQYF.

The chain carries TRBV27 and TRBJ1-5, with D possibly matching TRBD1 (5 bases). Germline-derived CDR1 and CDR2 are MNHEY and SMNVEV (reference sequence). The CDR3 runs to 17 residues. V was clipped by 6 bases and J by 3 bases, with 21 bases between them. CDR3: CASSPEGSGRNNQPQHF. The CDR3 DNA reads TGTGCCAGCAGCCCCGAGGGGTCGGGCCGTAACAATCAGCCCCAGCATTTT.

The chain has TRBV6-6 and TRBJ2-2, with D tentatively TRBD2 (5 bases). Germline V gene data show CDR1 as MNHNY and CDR2 as SVGAGI (reference sequence). The CDR3 is 13 amino acids. The V end was cut by 10 bases, the J end by 2 bases, with 11 bases between. The CDR3 protein is CATPGDNTGELFF. The CDR3 DNA sequence: TGTGCCACCCCCGGGGATAACACCGGGGAGCTGTTTTTT.

The chain employs TRBV4-2 and TRBJ1-1, with 7 positions matching TRBD1. Germline CDR1 LGHNA, CDR2 YNFKEQ. Trimming at V came to 1 base and at J to 1 base, leaving 12 bases not matched to a gene. The CDR3 has 18 residues. The CDR3 DNA reads TGTGCCAGCAGCCAAGGACAGGGAACCCTCTCCCCGAACACTGAAGCTTTCTTT. Protein product: CASSQGQGTLSPNTEAFF.